The source of this T cell receptor beta chain is a study of cytomegalovirus exposure and HLA in healthy donors. A multiplex PCR was run with 60 Vbeta primers and 13 Jbeta primers. Repertoires were generated with immunoSEQ multiplex PCR, while TCRdb's copy carries only in-frame clones and drops some. The repertoire shows 200,000 to 250,000 clones; the top ten hold 1.1%. Germline V gives CDR1 SQVTM, CDR2 ANQGSEA. The CDR3 consists of 14 residues. V trimming: 6 bases; J trimming: 4 bases; junction bases outside the gene matches: 9. Study observations and caveats: Evidence from a later analysis indicated that most CMV-associated TCR beta chains looked HLA-restricted.

With respect to this clone: Its antigen remains unidentified.

The sequenced sample was PBMCs. The chain recombines TRBV29-1 with TRBJ2-1; TRBD2 matches 7 bases. The TCR comes from a girl aged 2 to 10 in good health and CMV-seropositive. CDR3 amino acids: CSVFGTSDYNEQFF. Here the CDR3 DNA reads TGCAGCGTATTCGGTACTAGCGATTACAATGAGCAGTTCTTC.